This T cell receptor beta chain was recovered during a study of vaccination effects on CD4 cells after COVID-19. The ViraFEST assay expanded antigen-specific CD4+ T cells with viral peptide pools before sequencing. Culture proceeded for roughly ten days, and CD4+ T cells were then isolated. This individual tested PCR-positive for SARS-CoV-2 infection between March and December 2020. Libraries were prepared by immunoSEQ multiplex PCR; TCRdb keeps only in-frame clonotypes and omits some of them. The sample has roughly 45,000 clones, roughly four fifths seen once. V lost 5 bases, J lost 7 bases, and 15 bases lay in between. The CDR3 sequence is 15 residues long. Germline loops: CDR1 SGHTA, CDR2 FQGTGA. On this clone: What it binds is unknown.

Specimen: CD4+ T cells from PBMCs cultured with a peptide pool, collected before COVID-19 vaccination. V is TRBV7-3 and J is TRBJ1-6; TRBD1 might be the D (5 bases). The sequence derives from a human donor who had a prior SARS-CoV-2 infection. The CDR3 is CASSASGRQNSPLHF. The CDR3 coding sequence is TGTGCCAGCAGCGCTTCGGGACGGCAGAATTCACCCCTCCACTTT.